The present TCR beta chain was sequenced within a study of shared clonotypes between healthy human individuals. At the level of the study: The donor pool was made up of two women and three men aged 18 to 49.

V lost 7 bases and J 5 bases, leaving 21 bases between the germline ends. Germline CDR1 and CDR2: SGHRS and YFSETQ. CDR3 length: 15 residues. At a deep level, the assay was run. The assay was immunoSEQ multiplex PCR, and TCRdb's table has in-frame clones only and misses some. The sample shows fewer than 650,000 clones, just over 75% of them seen only once. Around 86 million PBMCs went into genomic DNA for unsorted samples. This TCR came from a woman between 35 and 50 years old in good health. Some clones in this sample may be carry-over from other donors' samples. The sequenced material came from PBMCs. The gene calls are TRBV5-1 and TRBJ2-5; tentative D call: TRBD2 (7 bases). The CDR3 DNA follows: TGCGCCAGCTCCCCCCTTGAGGGAGGGGGTGAGACCCAGTACTTC. The encoded protein is CASSPLEGGGETQYF.